This TCR beta chain was captured in a study of T cell repertoires in cytomegalovirus infection. About the study: Evidence of both CMV infection and a matching HLA type came from public TCR beta signatures. Overall study results and limits: The ex vivo response was dominated by HLA-C-restricted CMV-specific TCR beta clonotypes. Cumulative frequency (of public TCR beta family members) identified carriers of CMV plus the relevant HLA.

TCRdb reprocessed the reads via MiXCR and lists one record per CDR3 protein. This sample carries about 190,000 distinct CDR3 sequences, approximately 28% of them seen once, and the ten largest clones take approximately 30%. About this clonotype: Its antigen is not identified.

This sequence was found in a human donor in good health (CMV status not recorded). Some clones in this sample may be carry-over from other donors' samples. Material for sequencing was PBMCs.

The CDR3 is CAWIYGLNTEAFF. The CDR3 DNA follows: TGTGCCTGGATTTACGGGTTGAACACTGAAGCTTTCTTT. V and J are TRBV30 and TRBJ1-1; D not certain. The germline CDR1 and CDR2 sequences are GTSNPN and SVGIG (reference sequence). There are 13 residues in the CDR3. V lost 4 bases and J lost 0, with 9 bases in between.